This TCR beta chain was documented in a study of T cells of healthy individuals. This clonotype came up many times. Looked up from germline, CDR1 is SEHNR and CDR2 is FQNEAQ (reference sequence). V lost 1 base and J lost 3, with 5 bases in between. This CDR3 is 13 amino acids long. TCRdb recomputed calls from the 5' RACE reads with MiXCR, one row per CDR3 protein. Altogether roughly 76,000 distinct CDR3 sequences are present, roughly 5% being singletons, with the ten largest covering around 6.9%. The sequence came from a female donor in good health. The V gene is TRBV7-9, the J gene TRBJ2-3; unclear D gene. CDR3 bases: TGTGCCAGCAGCTTAGTGGGAACAGATACGCAGTATTTT. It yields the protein CASSLVGTDTQYF.